Shown below are 10 T cell receptor beta chains from a single sample sequenced in a study of blood T cell repertoires in COVID-19. Here immunoSEQ multiplex PCR was the method, and the copy in TCRdb shows in-frame clones only, minus some. The table includes roughly 130,000 clones, around 83% detected once. Sequenced input: PBMCs or T cells enriched from blood (not recorded which). These receptor sequences come from a man between 50 and 59 years old who had recovered from COVID-19.

This clone was observed a handful of times. This chain's CDR3 is CASSYRQETEAFF. The CDR3 nucleotides are TGTGCCAGCAGTTACCGACAGGAGACTGAAGCTTTCTTT. The chain is built from TRBV6-2 or TRBV6-3 and TRBJ1-1; D may be TRBD1 (6 bases). V lost 2 bases and J 5 bases, leaving 9 bases between the germline ends. Germline CDR1 and CDR2: MNHEY and SVGEGT. The CDR3 totals 13 residues.

The V gene is TRBV5-6, the J gene TRBJ2-3, with 9 bases aligning to TRBD1. With V trimmed by 5 bases and J by 3 bases, 13 bases remained unmatched. The CDR3 has 17 residues. CDR1 and CDR2 from the germline V gene are SGHDT and YYEEEE. This CDR3 is CASSWTSGTGITDTQYF. In nucleotides, the CDR3 is TGTGCCAGCAGTTGGACCTCAGGGACAGGGATAACAGATACGCAGTATTTT.

The chain uses TRBV7-9 and TRBJ2-5; 8 bases line up with TRBD1. The germline gives CDR1 SEHNR, CDR2 FQNEAQ (reference sequence). This CDR3 contains 14 residues. Losses at the gene ends were 5 bases for V and 3 bases for J; bases not matched to a gene: 5. CDR3 sequence: CASSRDRGEETQYF. The CDR3 bases are TGTGCCAGCAGCCGCGACAGGGGCGAAGAGACCCAGTACTTC.

The chain carries TRBV6-6 and TRBJ2-1; possibly TRBD2 for D (6 bases). Germline V gene sequence: CDR1 MNHNY, CDR2 SVGAGI (reference sequence). This CDR3 comprises 16 residues. Trimming left V 2 bases short and J 1 base short, with 12 bases between. The CDR3 here is CASSYGSLASYNEQFF. CDR3 in DNA: TGTGCCAGCAGTTACGGGAGTCTAGCGTCCTACAATGAGCAGTTCTTC.

The chain joins TRBV7-9 to TRBJ2-3, with TRBD1 identical over 12 bases. Germline-derived CDR1 and CDR2 are SEHNR and FQNEAQ (reference sequence). With V trimmed by 5 bases and J by 6 bases, 15 bases remained unmatched. This CDR3 region has 18 residues. In DNA, the CDR3 is TGTGCCAGCAGCCCATACACCGCCGGGACAGGGGGCCTGGATACGCAGTATTTT. This gives the protein CASSPYTAGTGGLDTQYF.

The V gene is TRBV9, the J gene TRBJ2-5, with 8 bases identical to TRBD2. This CDR3 is 16 amino acids long. V lost 2 bases to trimming and J lost 1 base; unmatched junction nucleotides: 7. Germline CDR1 and CDR2: SGDLS and YYNGEE. CDR3 coding DNA: TGTGCCAGCAGCGTGTCGGTAGCGGGGAGCCAAGAGACCCAGTACTTC. Translating it yields CASSVSVAGSQETQYF.

CDR3: CASSLGSVDTQYF. The CDR3, as DNA: TGTGCCAGCAGCTTAGGGAGTGTAGATACGCAGTATTTT. The V call is TRBV7-9, the J call TRBJ2-3, with D unclear. This CDR3 region has 13 residues. The V end was cut by 1 base, the J end by 5 bases, with 7 bases between. CDR1 and CDR2 (germline): SEHNR, FQNEAQ (reference sequence).

V gene TRBV5-1 combines with J gene TRBJ2-6; unclear D gene. The CDR3 totals 15 residues. Trimming stripped 5 bases from V and 4 bases from J, with 13 bases between. CDR1 is SGHRS and CDR2 is YFSETQ in the germline V gene. For the CDR3, the DNA is TGCGCCAGCAGTCCCTACGGTTCAGGGGCCAACGTCCTGACTTTC. Its translation: CASSPYGSGANVLTF.

The V call is TRBV4-1, the J call TRBJ1-4; perhaps TRBD1 as D (6 bases). The germline V and J ends were trimmed by 3 bases and 10 bases, with 15 bases remaining between them. Germline V CDR1 and CDR2: MGHRA, YSYEKL. CDR3 length: 14 amino acids. CDR3 sequence reads: CASSQGGGSRKLFF. CDR3 in DNA: TGCGCCAGCAGCCAGGGAGGGGGGAGCCGAAAACTGTTTTTT.

The J gene is TRBJ1-2, the V gene TRBV18, with TRBD1 identical over 7 bases. Trimming at V came to 2 bases and at J to 6 bases, leaving 3 bases not matched to a gene. This CDR3 is built from 13 residues. The germline gives CDR1 KGHSH, CDR2 LQKENI. The CDR3 reads CASSPWTGDGYTF. The CDR3 DNA reads as TGTGCCAGCTCACCATGGACAGGAGATGGCTACACCTTC.